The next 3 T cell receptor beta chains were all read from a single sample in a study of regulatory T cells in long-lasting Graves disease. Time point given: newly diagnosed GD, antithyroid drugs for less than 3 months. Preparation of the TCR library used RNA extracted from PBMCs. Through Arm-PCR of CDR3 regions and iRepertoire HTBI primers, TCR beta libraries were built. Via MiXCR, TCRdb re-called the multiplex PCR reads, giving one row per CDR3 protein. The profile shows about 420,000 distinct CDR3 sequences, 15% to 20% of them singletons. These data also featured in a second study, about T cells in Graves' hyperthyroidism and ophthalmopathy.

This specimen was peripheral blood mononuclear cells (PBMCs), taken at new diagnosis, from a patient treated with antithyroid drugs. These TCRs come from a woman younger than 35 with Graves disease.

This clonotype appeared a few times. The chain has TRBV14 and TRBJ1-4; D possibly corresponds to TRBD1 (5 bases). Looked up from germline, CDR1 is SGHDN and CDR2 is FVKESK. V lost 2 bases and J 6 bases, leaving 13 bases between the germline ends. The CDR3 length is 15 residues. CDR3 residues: CASSQWSQGDEKLFF. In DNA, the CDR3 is TGTGCCAGCAGCCAATGGTCCCAGGGAGATGAAAAACTGTTTTTT.

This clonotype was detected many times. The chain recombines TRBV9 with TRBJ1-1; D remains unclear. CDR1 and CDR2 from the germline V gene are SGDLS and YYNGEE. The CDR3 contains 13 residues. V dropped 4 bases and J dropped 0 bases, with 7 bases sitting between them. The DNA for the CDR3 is TGTGCCAGCAGCCCCCCGATGAACACTGAAGCTTTCTTT. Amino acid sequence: CASSPPMNTEAFF.

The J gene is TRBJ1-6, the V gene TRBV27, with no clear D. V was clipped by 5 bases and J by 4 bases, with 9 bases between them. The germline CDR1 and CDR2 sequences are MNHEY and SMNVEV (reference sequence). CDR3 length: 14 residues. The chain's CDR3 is CASSIRRYNSPLHF. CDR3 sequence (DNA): TGTGCCAGCAGTATACGGAGATATAATTCACCCCTCCACTTT.